Listed below are T cell receptor beta chains from one sample, sequenced in a study of shared clonotypes between healthy human individuals. Produced via immunoSEQ multiplex PCR; TCRdb's table is partial and in-frame only. The sample contains roughly 1,100,000 clones, 60% to 80% of which appear only once. The specimen sequenced was memory CD4+ T cells sorted from blood. These receptors originate from a man aged 18 to 30 in good health. CDR3s include the opening cysteine and the closing phenylalanine or tryptophan. A D gene is named only where the DNA matches it firmly. Size tells how often a clone was seen (once, few, many) or the class of an expanded clone, and some rows leave it out.

clone_size: few
v_call: TRBV28
d_call: NA
j_call: TRBJ1-5
cdr3_nt: TGTGCCAGCAGTGAGGACATGGTTGTAGCTAGCAATCAGCCCCAGCATTTT
cdr3_aa: CASSEDMVVASNQPQHF

clone_size: NA
v_call: TRBV2
d_call: TRBD1
j_call: TRBJ2-7
cdr3_nt: TGTGCCAGCAGTGAAGGTCTCAGGGGGGAGCAGTACTTC
cdr3_aa: CASSEGLRGEQYF

clone_size: NA
v_call: TRBV6-5
d_call: TRBD2
j_call: TRBJ2-7
cdr3_nt: TGTGCCAGCAGCTTACTAGCGGGAGGAGAGTACGAGCAGTACTTC
cdr3_aa: CASSLLAGGEYEQYF

clone_size: few
v_call: TRBV4-3
d_call: NA
j_call: TRBJ2-2
cdr3_nt: TGCGCCAGCAGCCAAGAAGGCCCCGCCGGGGAGCTGTTTTTT
cdr3_aa: CASSQEGPAGELFF

clone_size: NA
v_call: TRBV30
d_call: NA
j_call: TRBJ2-1
cdr3_nt: TGTGCCTGGAGTCCTCGGTTCGATGAGCAGTTCTTC
cdr3_aa: CAWSPRFDEQFF

clone_size: NA
v_call: TRBV11-2
d_call: TRBD1
j_call: TRBJ1-2
cdr3_nt: TGTGCCAGCAGCGCCCGGGACAGGGTCTACGGCTACACCTTC
cdr3_aa: CASSARDRVYGYTF

clone_size: NA
v_call: TRBV19
d_call: TRBD2
j_call: TRBJ2-1
cdr3_nt: TGTGCCAGCTCAACCGGCGGGGGGGCATCAAATGAGCAGTTCTTC
cdr3_aa: CASSTGGGASNEQFF

clone_size: NA
v_call: TRBV5-6
d_call: NA
j_call: TRBJ2-7
cdr3_nt: TGTGCCAGCAGCCCTAAGGGATCCTACGAGCAGTACTTC
cdr3_aa: CASSPKGSYEQYF

clone_size: few
v_call: TRBV5-4
d_call: TRBD1
j_call: TRBJ1-6
cdr3_nt: TGTGCCAGCAGCTTGGACAGGGGGCGATCCCCCCTCCACTTT
cdr3_aa: CASSLDRGRSPLHF

clone_size: NA
v_call: TRBV18
d_call: NA
j_call: TRBJ2-5
cdr3_nt: TGTGCCAGCCACGGCCATGGAAGCGGGCAACAAGAGACCCAGTACTTC
cdr3_aa: CASHGHGSGQQETQYF

clone_size: NA
v_call: TRBV14
d_call: NA
j_call: TRBJ2-2
cdr3_nt: TGTGCCAGCAGCCAAAAGAGACCGACGAACACCGGGGAGCTGTTTTTT
cdr3_aa: CASSQKRPTNTGELFF

clone_size: NA
v_call: TRBV6-1
d_call: NA
j_call: TRBJ1-5
cdr3_nt: TGTGCCAGCAGTGAAGCGGGGTGGGGAGATGGCAATCAGCCCCAGCATTTT
cdr3_aa: CASSEAGWGDGNQPQHF

clone_size: NA
v_call: TRBV19
d_call: NA
j_call: TRBJ2-6
cdr3_nt: TGTGCCAGTACTACATTGGGGACTGGGGCCAACGTCCTGACTTTC
cdr3_aa: CASTTLGTGANVLTF

clone_size: NA
v_call: TRBV9
d_call: NA
j_call: TRBJ1-2
cdr3_nt: TGTGCCAGCAGCGTCCAACCATCCCCTAACTATGGCTACACCTTC
cdr3_aa: CASSVQPSPNYGYTF

clone_size: NA
v_call: TRBV19
d_call: NA
j_call: TRBJ2-3
cdr3_nt: TGTGCCAGTAGTATGGGTACTAGCACAGATACGCAGTATTTT
cdr3_aa: CASSMGTSTDTQYF

clone_size: NA
v_call: TRBV7-3
d_call: TRBD1
j_call: TRBJ2-1
cdr3_nt: TGTGCCAGCAGCTCGACAGGGACTGAGCAGTTCTTC
cdr3_aa: CASSSTGTEQFF

clone_size: few
v_call: TRBV29-1
d_call: NA
j_call: TRBJ2-7
cdr3_nt: TGCAGCTACACCGGGACCGCCCCATACGAGCAGTACTTC
cdr3_aa: CSYTGTAPYEQYF

clone_size: NA
v_call: TRBV7-2
d_call: NA
j_call: TRBJ2-1
cdr3_nt: TGTGCCAGCAGCCCAGCCTCCTACAATGAGCAGTTCTTC
cdr3_aa: CASSPASYNEQFF